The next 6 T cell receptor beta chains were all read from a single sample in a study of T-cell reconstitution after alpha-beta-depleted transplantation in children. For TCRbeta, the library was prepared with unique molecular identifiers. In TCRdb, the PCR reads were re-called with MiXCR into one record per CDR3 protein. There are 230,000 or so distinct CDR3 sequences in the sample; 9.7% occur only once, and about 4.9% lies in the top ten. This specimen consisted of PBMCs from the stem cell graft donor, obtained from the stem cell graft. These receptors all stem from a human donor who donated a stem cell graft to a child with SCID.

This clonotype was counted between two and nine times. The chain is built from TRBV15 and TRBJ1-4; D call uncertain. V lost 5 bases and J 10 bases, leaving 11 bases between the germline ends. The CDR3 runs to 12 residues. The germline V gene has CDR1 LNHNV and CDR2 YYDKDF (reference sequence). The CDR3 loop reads CATSPKTGKLFF. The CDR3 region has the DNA TGTGCCACCAGCCCCAAGACGGGAAAACTGTTTTTT.

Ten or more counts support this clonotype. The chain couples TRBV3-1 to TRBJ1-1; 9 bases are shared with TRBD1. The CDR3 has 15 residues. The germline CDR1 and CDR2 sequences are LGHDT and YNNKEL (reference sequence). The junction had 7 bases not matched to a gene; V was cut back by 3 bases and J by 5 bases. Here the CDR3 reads CASSHRTGGRTEAFF. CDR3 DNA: TGTGCCAGCAGCCATCGAACAGGGGGCAGAACTGAAGCTTTCTTT.

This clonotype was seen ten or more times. As DNA, the CDR3 is TGCGCCAGCAGCTTGTACCCGGGCTTTGGGACCGGAAACACCATATATTTT. It encodes CASSLYPGFGTGNTIYF. The chain uses TRBV5-1 and TRBJ1-3; a weak D match, TRBD1 (5 bases). CDR1 is SGHRS, CDR2 YFSETQ, per germline. This CDR3 has 17 residues. Trimming cost V 1 base and J 4 bases, with 18 bases left between them.

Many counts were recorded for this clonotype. For the CDR3, the DNA is TGTGCCAGCAGCTCCTGGGGTAGCGGGGGTGGCTACAATGAGCAGTTCTTC. Translating it yields CASSSWGSGGGYNEQFF. The rearrangement links TRBV7-9 to TRBJ2-1, with 9 bases lining up with TRBD2. The CDR3 contains 17 residues. The germline gives CDR1 SEHNR, CDR2 FQNEAQ (reference sequence). J lost 3 bases, V lost 4 bases, and 10 bases had no gene match.

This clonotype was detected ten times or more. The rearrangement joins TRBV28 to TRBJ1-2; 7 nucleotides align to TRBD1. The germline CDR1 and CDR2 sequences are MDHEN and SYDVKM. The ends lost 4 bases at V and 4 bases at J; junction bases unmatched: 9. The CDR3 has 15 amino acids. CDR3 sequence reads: CASSSGTAVLYGYTF. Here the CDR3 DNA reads TGTGCCAGCAGTTCCGGGACAGCGGTTCTCTATGGCTACACCTTC.

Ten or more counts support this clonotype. This chain's CDR3 is CATSRENPGLAGDVGTQYF. CDR3 bases: TGTGCCACCAGCAGAGAGAACCCGGGACTAGCGGGGGATGTCGGTACGCAGTATTTT. J is TRBJ2-3 and V is TRBV15, with 14 bases that match TRBD2. Looked up from germline, CDR1 is LNHNV and CDR2 is YYDKDF (reference sequence). With 0 bases clipped from V and 8 bases from J, the junction kept 13 bases outside the gene matches. CDR3 length: 19 residues.